The 23 T cell receptor beta chains presented below share a single source sample, sequenced in a study of T-cell reconstitution after alpha-beta-depleted transplantation in children. Construction of the TCRbeta library involved unique molecular identifiers. TCRdb redid the calling of the PCR reads with MiXCR, one entry per CDR3 protein. The table has more than 200,000 distinct CDR3 sequences, roughly a quarter seen once; the top ten hold roughly 2.5%. The material sequenced was PBMCs, taken before TCRalphabeta/CD19-depleted stem cell transplant. These receptors originate from a girl aged 2 to 9 with Fanconi anemia, due to receive a stem cell transplant.

This clonotype came up many times. The chain recombines TRBV7-3 with TRBJ1-1; 7 bases align to TRBD1. Germline loops: CDR1 SGHTA, CDR2 FQGTGA. Trimming removed 5 bases from V and 6 bases from J; junction bases left unmatched: 6. The CDR3 extends over 13 amino acids. DNA of the CDR3: TGTGCCAGCAGCCGGGACAGTTCCGCTGAAGCTTTCTTT. Its protein is CASSRDSSAEAFF.

This clonotype occurred many times. The V and J genes are TRBV6-1 and TRBJ2-3; no definite D call. CDR1 is MNHNS and CDR2 is SASEGT in the germline V gene. Trimming took 2 bases from V and 4 from J, leaving 4 bases between them. The CDR3 has 12 residues. This chain's CDR3 is CASSELPDTQYF. CDR3 DNA: TGTGCCAGCAGTGAACTTCCAGATACGCAGTATTTT.

V usage is TRBV28 and J usage is TRBJ2-5; D may correspond to TRBD1 or TRBD2 (5 bases each). V was cut by 1 base and J by 0 bases, with 12 bases left in between. The germline gives CDR1 MDHEN, CDR2 SYDVKM. This CDR3 comprises 16 residues. The CDR3 loop reads CASSLFRGPYQETQYF. The CDR3 DNA reads TGTGCCAGCAGTTTATTTCGGGGCCCGTACCAAGAGACCCAGTACTTC.

This clonotype was recorded many times. The chain joins TRBV12-3 or TRBV12-4 to TRBJ2-5, with TRBD2 identical over 9 bases. The CDR3 is 19 amino acids. After removal of 3 bases from V and 4 bases from J, the junction contained 18 bases not matched to a gene. The CDR3 loop reads CASSFRLAGPWKGGETQYF. DNA of the CDR3: TGTGCCAGCAGTTTTCGGCTAGCGGGGCCTTGGAAAGGAGGAGAGACCCAGTACTTC.

This clonotype was seen more than once but under ten times. The rearrangement links TRBV12-3 or TRBV12-4 to TRBJ1-4, with 8 bases matching TRBD1. The length of the CDR3 is 15 residues. The J segment lost 8 bases and the V segment lost 5 bases, leaving 10 bases of the junction unmatched. Written as DNA, the CDR3 is TGTGCCAGCAGTCGTCCTCAGGGGGCGGACGAAAAACTGTTTTTT. The encoded protein is CASSRPQGADEKLFF.

V usage is TRBV29-1 and J usage is TRBJ1-2, with no clear D. V lost 7 bases to trimming and J lost 0 bases, with 18 bases between them. Germline-derived CDR1 and CDR2 are SQVTM and ANQGSEA. This CDR3 has 15 amino acids. CDR3 nucleotides: TGCAGCGCCCGACAAGGGCTGATTTCTAACTATGGCTACACCTTC. Translation: CSARQGLISNYGYTF.

Many counts were recorded for this clonotype. The CDR3 sequence: CSASPFREQFF. The CDR3 DNA reads as TGCAGTGCTAGCCCGTTTAGGGAGCAGTTCTTC. The chain recombines TRBV20-1 with TRBJ2-1; D call uncertain. The CDR3 spans 11 residues. The germline V gene has CDR1 DFQATT and CDR2 SNEGSKA (reference sequence). Trimming cost V 3 bases and J 10 bases, with 10 bases left between them.

This clonotype was detected many times. In DNA form, the CDR3 reads TGTGCCAGCAGTTTATCTGGCGGTTGGACAGCTTTCACAGATACGCAGTATTTT. Protein product: CASSLSGGWTAFTDTQYF. The genes are TRBV27 and TRBJ2-3, with D possibly matching TRBD1 (6 bases). The CDR3 extends over 18 amino acids. Germline V gene data show CDR1 as MNHEY and CDR2 as SMNVEV (reference sequence). With 0 bases removed from V and 2 bases from J, the gap between germline ends came to 18 bases.

In this sample, this clonotype turned up a few times. The CDR3 sequence is CASSYSIRSPLHF. The CDR3 DNA is TGTGCCAGCAGTTACTCGATACGATCACCCCTCCACTTT. V and J are TRBV6-5 and TRBJ1-6, with D uncertain. Germline V gene lookup returns CDR1 MNHEY and CDR2 SVGAGI. V shed 0 bases and J shed 10 bases, with 7 bases lying between them. The CDR3 runs to 13 residues.

In regard to this clonotype: Mismatch with germline at one junction end may stem from a read error. The chain has TRBV20-1 and TRBJ2-1, with TRBD2 matching 13 bases. This CDR3 comprises 15 residues. Germline V gives CDR1 DFQATT, CDR2 SNEGSKA (reference sequence). The chain's CDR3 is CSARGTSGGLNQQFF. CDR3 in DNA: TGCAGTGCTAGAGGGACTAGCGGGGGCCTCAATCAGCAGTTCTTC.

The chain recombines TRBV21-1 with TRBJ2-3; the listed D gene, TRBD2, was not tested against the DNA. TRBV21-1 is designated a pseudogene. There are 17 residues in the CDR3. The CDR3 bases are TGTGCCAGCAGCTCAGGATGGACTAGCGGGAACACAGATACGCAATATTTT. This sequence encodes CASSSGWTSGNTDTQYF.

This clonotype was recorded a few times. The J gene is TRBJ2-7, the V gene TRBV20-1, with TRBD1 as a possible D gene (6 bases). Germline CDR1 DFQATT, CDR2 SNEGSKA (reference sequence). The CDR3 covers 13 residues. The germline V and J ends were trimmed by 3 bases and 0 bases, with 9 bases remaining between them. The CDR3 coding sequence is TGCAGTGCTAGGCGGACAGTCTCCTACGAGCAGTACTTC. It encodes CSARRTVSYEQYF.

This clonotype was counted a single time. The chain links TRBV7-2 to TRBJ2-1; TRBD2 agrees at 8 bases. This CDR3 has 15 residues. The J segment lost 6 bases and the V segment lost 1 base, leaving 5 bases of the junction unmatched. Germline V CDR1 and CDR2: SGHTA, FQGNSA. CDR3: CASSLERLAGNEQFF. CDR3 nucleotides: TGTGCCAGCAGCTTAGAGAGGCTAGCGGGCAATGAGCAGTTCTTC.

Ten or more counts support this clonotype. The V and J genes are TRBV5-1 and TRBJ2-7, with a weak D call TRBD1 (6 bases). CDR1 and CDR2 from the germline V gene are SGHRS and YFSETQ. The CDR3 consists of 14 residues. V was clipped by 3 bases and J by 4 bases, with 14 bases between them. The CDR3 DNA reads as TGCGCCAGCAGCTACGCAGGGGTGGCGTACGAGCAGTACTTC. Translating gives CASSYAGVAYEQYF.

This clonotype was seen ten or more times. The chain couples TRBV10-3 to TRBJ2-5; TRBD2 matches at 9 bases. Germline CDR1 and CDR2: ENHRY and SYGVKD. Trimming cost V 6 bases and J 1 base; bases outside gene matches: 6. CDR3 length: 15 amino acids. CDR3 nucleotide sequence: TGTGCCATCAGCCCCTGGCGGGAGGGCCAAGAGACCCAGTACTTC. Its protein is CAISPWREGQETQYF.

The rearrangement links TRBV20-1 to TRBJ2-7; either TRBD1 or TRBD2 may fit D (5 bases each). The CDR3 runs 14 residues. V dropped 1 base and J dropped 0 bases, with 10 bases sitting between them. CDR1 is DFQATT, CDR2 SNEGSKA, per germline (reference sequence). The CDR3 sequence is CSARGGSFSYEQYF. The CDR3 nucleotides are TGCAGTGCTAGAGGGGGGAGTTTCTCCTACGAGCAGTACTTC.

This chain connects TRBV7-8 to TRBJ2-1; 9 bases align to TRBD2. V was clipped by 1 base and J by 9 bases; unmatched bases: 10. There are 16 residues in the CDR3. Germline CDR1 reads SGHVS; CDR2 reads FQNEAQ. DNA for the CDR3: TGTGCCAGCAGCTTAGGCGGGAGGGCCGTAAAAGGTGAGCAGTTCTTC. Translated: CASSLGGRAVKGEQFF.

This clonotype has ten or more counts. This chain uses TRBV29-1 with TRBJ2-5; TRBD2 agrees at 9 bases. From germline, CDR1 is SQVTM and CDR2 ANQGSEA. This CDR3 region has 15 residues. Germline trimming cut 3 bases from V and 2 bases from J; bases unmatched to any gene: 7. CDR3 region: CSVDHSGSPQETQYF. CDR3 nucleotide sequence: TGCAGCGTTGACCATAGCGGGAGTCCGCAAGAGACCCAGTACTTC.

This clonotype was picked up a small number of times. This may be a read error: a much more frequent sequence differs by one nucleotide. The chain has TRBV20-1 and TRBJ2-1; 11 bases map to TRBD2. The CDR3 totals 12 residues. Per the germline V gene, CDR1 is DFQATT and CDR2 is SNEGSKA (reference sequence). The V and J ends lost 7 bases and 12 bases, in that order; junction bases with no gene match: 8. The DNA of the CDR3 is TGCAGTGGTCACACTAGCGGGGGATCGCAGTTCTTC. It encodes CSGHTSGGSQFF.

The chain employs TRBV18 and TRBJ2-3, with no clear D. Trimming left V 3 bases short and J 0 bases short, with 7 bases between. The length of the CDR3 is 14 residues. Germline V CDR1 and CDR2: KGHSH, LQKENI. The CDR3 DNA reads TGTGCCAGCTCACCGCGTCTGAGCACAGATACGCAGTATTTT. Protein sequence: CASSPRLSTDTQYF. Full variable domain (remainder filled in from reference TRBV18 and TRBJ2-3): NAGVMQNPRHLVRRRGQEARLRCSPMKGHSHVYWYRQLPEEGLKFMVYLQKENIIDESGMPKERFSAEFPKEGPSILRIQQVVRGDSAAYFCASSPRLSTDTQYFGPGTRLTVL.

This clonotype showed up many times. The J gene is TRBJ2-7, the V gene TRBV2; D unresolved. This CDR3 has 12 residues. V was trimmed by 3 bases and J by 9 bases, leaving 12 bases between them. CDR1 and CDR2 from the germline V gene are SNHLY and FYNNEI. The CDR3 coding sequence is TGTGCCAGCAGTGACCCGCCAGGAGTGCAGTACTTC. Translating it yields CASSDPPGVQYF.

Note on this clonotype: Germline and junction disagree at one end, which may indicate a read error. V gene TRBV29-1 combines with J gene TRBJ1-1; tentatively, D is TRBD1 (5 bases). The CDR3 covers 11 residues. Germline V gives CDR1 SQVTM, CDR2 ANQGSEA. The CDR3 DNA follows: TGCAGCGCTGAACGGGACGCTGAAGCTTTCTTT. This gives the protein CSAERDAEAFF.

The chain has TRBV7-6 and TRBJ1-5; D is possibly TRBD1 (5 bases). CDR1 is SGHVS and CDR2 is FNYEAQ in the germline V gene. This CDR3 is built from 16 residues. The V end lost 5 bases, the J end lost 7 bases, and 21 bases lay between the germline ends. CDR3 amino acids: CASSVGWGDGGQPQHF. The CDR3 DNA sequence: TGTGCCAGCAGCGTGGGATGGGGGGACGGAGGACAGCCCCAGCATTTT. The whole variable domain, filled in from reference TRBV7-6 and TRBJ1-5, reads GAGVSQSPRYKVTKRGQDVALRCDPISGHVSLYWYRQALGQGPEFLTYFNYEAQQDKSGLPNDRFSAERPEGSISTLTIQRTEQRDSAMYRCASSVGWGDGGQPQHFGDGTRLSIL.